Below, 23 T cell receptor beta chains from the same sample are listed, as sequenced in a study of cytomegalovirus exposure and HLA in healthy donors. It was with 60 Vbeta and 13 Jbeta primers that the PCR ran. Some clones are missing from TCRdb's copy, which holds only in-frame ones; the method was immunoSEQ multiplex PCR. The sample contains 200,000 to 250,000 clones, 78% of which appear only once. The specimen was PBMCs. The receptors were gathered from a boy aged 10-17 years in good health and CMV-seronegative.

CDR3 sequence reads: CASSLVFLAGAKNIQYF. CDR3 bases: TGTGCCAGCAGCTTAGTCTTCCTAGCGGGGGCCAAAAACATTCAGTACTTC. The J gene is TRBJ2-4, the V gene TRBV11-3, with TRBD2 matching over 9 bases. V shed 1 base, J shed 1 base, and the junction held 5 bases outside the gene matches. The CDR3 length is 17 residues. From germline, CDR1 is SGHNT and CDR2 YENEEA.

V is TRBV2 and J is TRBJ1-5, with 7 nucleotides matching TRBD1. Germline V gene sequence: CDR1 SNHLY, CDR2 FYNNEI. With V trimmed by 6 bases and J by 0 bases, 2 bases remained unmatched. The CDR3 spans 14 residues. CDR3 protein: CASSWDSSNQPQHF. CDR3 nucleotide sequence: TGTGCCAGCAGCTGGGACAGTAGCAATCAGCCCCAGCATTTT.

This clone was observed a single time. The chain employs TRBV6-5 and TRBJ1-2, with 10 bases fitting TRBD1. The germline V gene has CDR1 MNHEY and CDR2 SVGAGI. V shed 6 bases, J shed 6 bases, and the junction held 7 bases outside the gene matches. This CDR3 has 14 amino acids. This chain's CDR3 is CASRGTGEENGYTF. The CDR3 bases are TGTGCCAGCAGGGGGACAGGGGAAGAGAATGGCTACACCTTC.

About this clone: One end of the junction varies from germline; a read error may be responsible. The J gene is TRBJ2-1, the V gene TRBV5-6, with TRBD2 matching 10 bases. This CDR3 is built from 14 residues. Germline lookup yields CDR1 SGHDT and CDR2 YYEEEE. The CDR3 protein is CASSLGTPAGGAVF. The CDR3 coding sequence is TGTGCCAGCAGCTTGGGGACACCAGCGGGAGGGGCGGTCTTC.

The rearrangement joins TRBV19 to TRBJ2-2, with D possibly being TRBD2 (6 bases). This CDR3 spans 17 amino acids. V was shortened by 5 bases and J by 1 base, with 17 bases between the two germline ends. Germline CDR1 and CDR2: LNHDA and SQIVND (reference sequence). The CDR3 DNA reads TGTGCCAGTAGTCCCTTCTGGCGGGGTCAGAACACCGGGGAGCTGTTTTTT. This codes for CASSPFWRGQNTGELFF.

V usage is TRBV6-1 and J usage is TRBJ1-2; D unclear. Trimming removed 0 bases from V and 7 bases from J, with 15 bases in between. Germline CDR1 MNHNS, CDR2 SASEGT. The CDR3 has 15 residues. In DNA, the CDR3 is TGTGCCAGCAGTGAAGCTCTTCTCTTCAGGTCTGGCTACACCTTC. As protein: CASSEALLFRSGYTF.

The chain combines TRBV4-1 with TRBJ1-1, with D possibly matching TRBD1 (5 bases). V shed 6 bases and J shed 4 bases, with 6 bases lying between them. Germline CDR1 reads MGHRA; CDR2 reads YSYEKL. The CDR3 is 11 amino acids. The chain's CDR3 is CASRGGTEAFF. In DNA, the CDR3 is TGCGCCAGCAGGGGGGGCACTGAAGCTTTCTTT.

The sample holds a few counts of this clone. The V and J genes are TRBV30 and TRBJ1-2; weak D call: TRBD1 (6 bases). CDR1 is GTSNPN and CDR2 is SVGIG in the germline V gene (reference sequence). The CDR3 loop spans 12 amino acids. Trimming took 0 bases from V and 5 from J, leaving 7 bases between them. CDR3 in amino acids: CAWSVGQYGYTF. As DNA, the CDR3 is TGTGCCTGGAGTGTAGGACAGTATGGCTACACCTTC.

This clone was found a few times. The chain carries TRBV2 and TRBJ2-7, with 7 bases identical to TRBD1. The CDR3 loop spans 13 amino acids. Trimming removed 6 bases from V and 1 base from J; junction bases left unmatched: 3. Looked up from germline, CDR1 is SNHLY and CDR2 is FYNNEI. CDR3 DNA sequence: TGTGCCAGCAGCGGGACAGAGTCCTACGAGCAGTACTTC. Its translation is CASSGTESYEQYF.

The chain is built from TRBV6-6 and TRBJ1-2; 9 positions match TRBD1. This CDR3 region has 15 residues. V lost 5 bases and J lost 3; bases outside the gene matches: 7. Germline V lookup: CDR1 MNHNY, CDR2 SVGAGI (reference sequence). The CDR3 coding sequence is TGTGCCAGCAGTCAACAGGGGGCCGGGGACTATGGCTACACCTTC. Its translation: CASSQQGAGDYGYTF.

To note about this clone: A junction boundary mismatches the germline segment, possibly from a read error. The V call is TRBV10-3, the J call TRBJ1-2; D ambiguous. This CDR3 comprises 13 residues. CDR1 and CDR2 from the germline V gene are ENHRY and SYGVKD. In DNA, the CDR3 is TGTGCCATCTCTTCCTCGAGGCCTGAGGCCAAAGGCTTC. As protein: CAISSSRPEAKGF.

The V call is TRBV5-5, the J call TRBJ1-4; TRBD1 aligns across 10 bases. The CDR3 is 14 amino acids. In germline, CDR1 is SGHKS, CDR2 YYEKEE (reference sequence). V shed 3 bases, J shed 8 bases, and the junction held 4 bases outside the gene matches. CDR3 protein: CASSSGTGDEKLFF. In DNA form, the CDR3 reads TGTGCCAGCAGCTCCGGGACAGGGGACGAAAAACTGTTTTTT.

CDR3 protein: CASSQDYRTSHLGQFF. The CDR3 region has the DNA TGCGCCAGCAGCCAAGATTACAGGACTAGCCATCTTGGGCAGTTCTTC. The rearrangement links TRBV4-1 to TRBJ2-1, with 8 positions matching TRBD2. Trimming cost V 0 bases and J 12 bases; bases outside gene matches: 13. The CDR3 loop spans 16 amino acids. Germline lookup yields CDR1 MGHRA and CDR2 YSYEKL.

The J gene is TRBJ1-2, the V gene TRBV18; D is unclear. The V and J ends lost 3 bases and 2 bases respectively, with 13 bases between them. The V gene's germline CDR1 is KGHSH and CDR2 LQKENI. CDR3 size: 15 residues. The CDR3 DNA sequence: TGTGCCAGCTCACCGTCGGGGAGGGAGAACTATGGCTACACCTTC. Translating it yields CASSPSGRENYGYTF.

This clone has only one observation. The chain couples TRBV5-4 to TRBJ1-4; perhaps TRBD1 as D (5 bases). The germline V gene encodes CDR1 SGHNT and CDR2 YYREEE (reference sequence). Trimming removed 0 bases from V and 8 bases from J, with 17 bases in between. The CDR3 has 16 residues. The DNA for the CDR3 is TGTGCCAGCAGCTTGGCCTCTAGGGGTCCAACAGAAAAACTGTTTTTT. Its translation: CASSLASRGPTEKLFF. Full variable domain (outside the CDR3, taken from reference TRBV5-4 and TRBJ1-4): ETGVTQSPTHLIKTRGQQVTLRCSSQSGHNTVSWYQQALGQGPQFIFQYYREEENGRGNFPPRFSGLQFPNYSSELNVNALELDDSALYLCASSLASRGPTEKLFFGSGTQLSVL.

A word on this clone: Relative to the germline gene, one junction end is altered; a read error may explain this. V is TRBV7-7 and J is TRBJ2-1, with a tentative D call TRBD2 (7 bases). The length of the CDR3 is 14 residues. Germline V gene data show CDR1 as SSHAT and CDR2 as FNYEAQ (reference sequence). DNA for the CDR3: TGTGCTAGCAGCTCTAGCTCGGGGGGCTTAGAGCAGTTCTTC. It yields the protein CASSSSSGGLEQFF.

J is TRBJ1-4 and V is TRBV27; D not certain. From germline, CDR1 is MNHEY and CDR2 SMNVEV (reference sequence). This CDR3 has 15 amino acids. V lost 1 base and J lost 0, with 6 bases in between. CDR3 protein: CASSLYPATNEKLFF. For the CDR3, the DNA is TGTGCCAGCAGTTTATATCCGGCAACTAATGAAAAACTGTTTTTT.

This clone showed up just a few times. The V and J genes are TRBV11-2 and TRBJ1-1; D unresolved. This CDR3 has 15 amino acids. V lost 1 base, J lost 0 bases, and 9 bases lay in between. Germline V gene data show CDR1 as SGHAT and CDR2 as FQNNGV. The CDR3 sequence: CASSLGALLNTEAFF. The CDR3 DNA follows: TGTGCCAGCAGCTTAGGGGCTCTGTTGAACACTGAAGCTTTCTTT.

This clone was picked up a small number of times. The rearrangement joins TRBV27 to TRBJ1-1; TRBD1 matches 8 bases. Germline CDR1 MNHEY, CDR2 SMNVEV (reference sequence). The CDR3 has 13 residues. Trimming removed 7 bases from V and 3 bases from J; junction bases left unmatched: 4. CDR3 coding DNA: TGTGCCAGCACCACGACAGGGGACACTGAAGCTTTCTTT. Its protein is CASTTTGDTEAFF.

The J gene is TRBJ2-1, the V gene TRBV13; 10 bases map to TRBD2. V was pared by 4 bases and J by 5 bases, with 8 bases of the junction left unmatched. The CDR3 length is 16 residues. In germline, CDR1 is PRHDT, CDR2 FYEKMQ (reference sequence). The CDR3 DNA sequence: TGTGCCAGCAGCTGGGCCGGGACTAGCGCCCACAATGAGCAGTTCTTC. This translates into CASSWAGTSAHNEQFF.

This clone was counted a few times. The CDR3 sequence is CASSSRQTSNEKLFF. The CDR3 DNA follows: TGTGCCAGCAGCTCCAGACAGACCTCTAATGAAAAACTGTTTTTT. V is TRBV5-6 and J is TRBJ1-4, with D perhaps matching TRBD1 (5 bases). V was pared by 3 bases and J by 3 bases, with 12 bases between. The CDR3 extends over 15 amino acids. Looked up from germline, CDR1 is SGHDT and CDR2 is YYEEEE.

V usage is TRBV7-8 and J usage is TRBJ2-1; 7 nucleotides line up with TRBD2. Germline assignment: CDR1 SGHVS and CDR2 FQNEAQ. V gave up 1 base and J gave up 8 bases; unmatched junction bases: 11. This CDR3 contains 16 residues. Here the CDR3 reads CASSLGGREALYEQFF. The CDR3 DNA is TGTGCCAGCAGCTTAGGTGGGAGGGAAGCATTATATGAGCAGTTCTTC.

This chain links TRBV5-1 with TRBJ1-6; TRBD1 matches at 7 bases. This CDR3 contains 16 residues. V dropped 2 bases and J dropped 10; count of bases not matched to a gene: 12. Germline CDR1 and CDR2: SGHRS and YFSETQ. CDR3 protein: CASSFTPGTEGSPLHF. In nucleotides, the CDR3 is TGCGCCAGCAGCTTTACCCCCGGGACAGAAGGATCACCCCTCCACTTT.